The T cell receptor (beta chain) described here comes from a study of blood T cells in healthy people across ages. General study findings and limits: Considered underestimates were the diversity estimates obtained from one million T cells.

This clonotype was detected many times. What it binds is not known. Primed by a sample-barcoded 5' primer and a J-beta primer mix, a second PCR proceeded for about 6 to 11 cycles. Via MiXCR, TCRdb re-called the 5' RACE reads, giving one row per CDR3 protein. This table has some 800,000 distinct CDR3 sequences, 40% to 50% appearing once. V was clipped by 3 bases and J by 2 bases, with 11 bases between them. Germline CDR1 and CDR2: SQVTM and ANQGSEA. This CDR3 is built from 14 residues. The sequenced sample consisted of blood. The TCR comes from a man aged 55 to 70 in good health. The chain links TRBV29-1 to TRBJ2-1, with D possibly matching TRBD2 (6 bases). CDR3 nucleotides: TGCAGCGTTGACGTGACTAGAGCCTACAATGAGCAGTTCTTC. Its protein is CSVDVTRAYNEQFF.